This T cell receptor (beta chain) appears in the sequencing data of a study of CD8 T cells in Susac syndrome. The RNA, about 0.5 to 1 ug, was put through reverse transcription using random hexamers. Amplification of TCR beta CDR3 spanned 54 Vbeta and 13 Jbeta via immunoSEQ multiplex PCR. TCRdb re-analysed the immunoSEQ multiplex PCR reads in MiXCR, keeping a single row per CDR3 protein. The top ten clones hold about 0.11% of a sample with approximately 150,000 distinct CDR3 sequences, approximately 96% of them seen once. CDR1 SGHNT and CDR2 YYREEE come from the germline V gene (reference sequence). J gave up 6 bases and V 4 bases, and 8 bases lay outside the gene matches. CDR3 length: 15 amino acids. High-throughput TCR beta sequencing covered peripheral CD8+ and CD4+ T cells. Both CD4+ and CD8+ T cells were negatively isolated, and TEMRA cells underwent FACS enrichment. In regard to this clonotype: Its antigen remains unknown.

Study-level findings and limits: The authors acknowledged that the study's TCR sequencing and HLA analysis involved relatively few individuals.

This rearrangement joins TRBV5-4 to TRBJ2-1, with 9 bases matching TRBD1. The source of this sequence is a human donor with multiple sclerosis. Sequenced material: CD4+ T cells from PBMCs. The CDR3 is CASSTSGQGSNEQFF. CDR3 coding DNA: TGTGCCAGCAGCACGTCGGGACAGGGCTCCAATGAGCAGTTCTTC.